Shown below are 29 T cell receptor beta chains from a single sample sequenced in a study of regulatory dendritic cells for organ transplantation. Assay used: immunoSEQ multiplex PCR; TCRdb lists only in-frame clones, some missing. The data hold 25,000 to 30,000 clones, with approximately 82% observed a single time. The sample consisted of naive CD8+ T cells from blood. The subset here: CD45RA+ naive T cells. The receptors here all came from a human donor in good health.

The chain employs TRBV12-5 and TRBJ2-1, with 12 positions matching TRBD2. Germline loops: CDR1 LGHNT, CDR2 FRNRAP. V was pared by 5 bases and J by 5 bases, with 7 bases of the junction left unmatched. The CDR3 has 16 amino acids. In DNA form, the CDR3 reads TGTGCTAGTGGTAACGGACTAGCGGGGACCAACAATGAGCAGTTCTTC. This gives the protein CASGNGLAGTNNEQFF. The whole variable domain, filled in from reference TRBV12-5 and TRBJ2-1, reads DARVTQTPRHKVTEMGQEVTMRCQPILGHNTVFWYRQTMMQGLELLAYFRNRAPLDDSGMPKDRFSAEMPDATLATLKIQPSEPRDSAVYFCASGNGLAGTNNEQFFGPGTRLTVL.

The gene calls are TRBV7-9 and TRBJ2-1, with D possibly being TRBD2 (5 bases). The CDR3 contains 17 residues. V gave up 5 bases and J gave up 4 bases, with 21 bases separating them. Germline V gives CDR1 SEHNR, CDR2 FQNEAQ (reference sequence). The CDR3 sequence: CASSPWTLRGSYNEQFF. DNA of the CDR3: TGTGCCAGCAGCCCGTGGACCCTACGGGGAAGTTACAATGAGCAGTTCTTC.

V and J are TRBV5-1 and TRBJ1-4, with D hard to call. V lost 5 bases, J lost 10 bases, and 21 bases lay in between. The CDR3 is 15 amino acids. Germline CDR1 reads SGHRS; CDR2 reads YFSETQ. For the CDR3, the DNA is TGCGCCAGCAGTCTCAGACCCGAGGTGAATCGAAAACTGTTTTTT. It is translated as CASSLRPEVNRKLFF. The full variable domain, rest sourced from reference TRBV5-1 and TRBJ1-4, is KAGVTQTPRYLIKTRGQQVTLSCSPISGHRSVSWYQQTPGQGLQFLFEYFSETQRNKGNFPGRFSGRQFSNSRSEMNVSTLELGDSALYLCASSLRPEVNRKLFFGSGTQLSVL.

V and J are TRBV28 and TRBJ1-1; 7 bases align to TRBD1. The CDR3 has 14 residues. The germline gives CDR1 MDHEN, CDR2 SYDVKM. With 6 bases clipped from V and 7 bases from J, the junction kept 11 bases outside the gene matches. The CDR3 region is CASRRDRDVNEAFF. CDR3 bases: TGTGCCAGCAGACGCGACAGGGACGTGAATGAAGCTTTCTTT.

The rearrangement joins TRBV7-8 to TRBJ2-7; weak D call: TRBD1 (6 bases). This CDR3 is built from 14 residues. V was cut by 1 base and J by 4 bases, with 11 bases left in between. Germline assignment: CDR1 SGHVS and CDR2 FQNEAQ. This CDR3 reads CASSLGGLQYEQYF. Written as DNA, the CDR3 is TGTGCCAGCAGCTTAGGGGGGCTCCAGTACGAGCAGTACTTC.

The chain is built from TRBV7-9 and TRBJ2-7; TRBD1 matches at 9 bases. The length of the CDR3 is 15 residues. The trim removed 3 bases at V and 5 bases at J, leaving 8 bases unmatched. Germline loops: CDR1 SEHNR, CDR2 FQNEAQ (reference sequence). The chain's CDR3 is CASSFSWTGEHEQYF. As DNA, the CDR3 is TGTGCCAGCAGCTTCTCCTGGACAGGGGAACACGAGCAGTACTTC.

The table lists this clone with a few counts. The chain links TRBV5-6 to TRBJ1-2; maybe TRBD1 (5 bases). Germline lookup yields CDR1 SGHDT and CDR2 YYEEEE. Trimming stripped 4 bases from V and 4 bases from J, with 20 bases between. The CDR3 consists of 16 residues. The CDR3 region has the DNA TGTGCCAGCAGCCCTAGATCATGGGAGGACACCTATGGCTACACCTTC. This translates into CASSPRSWEDTYGYTF.

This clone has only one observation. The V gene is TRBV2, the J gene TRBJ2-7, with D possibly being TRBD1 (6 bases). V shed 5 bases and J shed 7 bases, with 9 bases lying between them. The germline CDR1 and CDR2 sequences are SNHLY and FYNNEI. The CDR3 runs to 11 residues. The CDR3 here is CASSLQGEQYF. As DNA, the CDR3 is TGTGCCAGCAGTTTACAGGGAGAGCAGTACTTC.

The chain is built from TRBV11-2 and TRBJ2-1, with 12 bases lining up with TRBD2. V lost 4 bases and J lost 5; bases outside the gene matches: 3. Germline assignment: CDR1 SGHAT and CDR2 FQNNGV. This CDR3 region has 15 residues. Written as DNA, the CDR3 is TGTGCCAGCAGCTCCCGGACTAGCGGGGACAATGAGCAGTTCTTC. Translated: CASSSRTSGDNEQFF.

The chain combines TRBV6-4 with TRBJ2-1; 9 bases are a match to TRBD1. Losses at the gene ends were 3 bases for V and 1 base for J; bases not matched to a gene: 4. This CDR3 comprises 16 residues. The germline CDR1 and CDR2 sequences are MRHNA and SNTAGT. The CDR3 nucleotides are TGTGCCAGCAGTGAGACAGGGGGAAGTTCCTACAATGAGCAGTTCTTC. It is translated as CASSETGGSSYNEQFF.

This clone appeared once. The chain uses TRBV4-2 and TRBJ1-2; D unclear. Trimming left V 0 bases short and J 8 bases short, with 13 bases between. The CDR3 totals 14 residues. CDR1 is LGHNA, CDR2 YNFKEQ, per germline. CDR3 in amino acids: CASSQDGPADGYTF. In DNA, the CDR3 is TGTGCCAGCAGCCAAGATGGGCCGGCAGACGGCTACACCTTC.

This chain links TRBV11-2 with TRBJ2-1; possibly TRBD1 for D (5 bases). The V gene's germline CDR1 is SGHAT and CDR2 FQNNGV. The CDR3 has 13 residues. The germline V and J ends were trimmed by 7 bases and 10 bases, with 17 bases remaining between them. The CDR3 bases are TGTGCCAGCACCCCACCAGGGTCCAGGGAGCAGTTCTTC. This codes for CASTPPGSREQFF. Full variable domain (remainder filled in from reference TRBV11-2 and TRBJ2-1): EAGVAQSPRYKIIEKRQSVAFWCNPISGHATLYWYQQILGQGPKLLIQFQNNGVVDDSQLPKDRFSAERLKGVDSTLKIQPAKLEDSAVYLCASTPPGSREQFFGPGTRLTVL.

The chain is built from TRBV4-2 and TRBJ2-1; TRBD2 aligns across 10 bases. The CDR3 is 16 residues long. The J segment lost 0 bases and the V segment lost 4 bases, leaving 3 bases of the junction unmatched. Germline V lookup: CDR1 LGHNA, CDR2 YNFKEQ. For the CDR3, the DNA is TGTGCCAGCAGCCCCCTAGCGGGGGTCTCCTACAATGAGCAGTTCTTC. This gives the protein CASSPLAGVSYNEQFF.

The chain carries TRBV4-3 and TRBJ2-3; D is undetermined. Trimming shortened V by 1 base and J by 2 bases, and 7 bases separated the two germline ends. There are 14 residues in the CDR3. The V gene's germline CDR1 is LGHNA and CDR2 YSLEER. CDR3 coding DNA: TGCGCCAGCAGCCAAGTAGTGTACACAGATACGCAGTATTTT. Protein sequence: CASSQVVYTDTQYF.

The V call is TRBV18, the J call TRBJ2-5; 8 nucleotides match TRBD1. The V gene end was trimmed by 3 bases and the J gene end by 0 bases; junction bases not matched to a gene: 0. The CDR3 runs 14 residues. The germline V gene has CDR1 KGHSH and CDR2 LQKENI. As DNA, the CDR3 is TGTGCCAGCTCACCGGACAGGGACCAAGAGACCCAGTACTTC. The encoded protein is CASSPDRDQETQYF.

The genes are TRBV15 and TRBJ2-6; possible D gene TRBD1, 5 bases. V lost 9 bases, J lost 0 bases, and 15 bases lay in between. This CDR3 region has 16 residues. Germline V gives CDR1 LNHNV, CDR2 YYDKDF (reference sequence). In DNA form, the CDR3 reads TGTGCCACGTCATCGGACACTTACTCTGGGGCCAACGTCCTGACTTTC. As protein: CATSSDTYSGANVLTF.

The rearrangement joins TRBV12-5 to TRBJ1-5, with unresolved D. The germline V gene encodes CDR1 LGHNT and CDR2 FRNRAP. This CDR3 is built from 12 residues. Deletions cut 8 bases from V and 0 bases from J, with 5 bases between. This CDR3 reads CASQVSNQPQHF. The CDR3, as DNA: TGTGCTAGTCAGGTTAGCAATCAGCCCCAGCATTTT.

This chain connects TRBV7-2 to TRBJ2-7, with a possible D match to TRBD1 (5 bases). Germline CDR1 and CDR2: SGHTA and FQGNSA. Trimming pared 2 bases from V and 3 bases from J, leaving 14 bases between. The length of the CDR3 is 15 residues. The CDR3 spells CASSLNLGRDYEQYF. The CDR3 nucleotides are TGTGCCAGCAGCTTAAATTTAGGCAGGGACTACGAGCAGTACTTC.

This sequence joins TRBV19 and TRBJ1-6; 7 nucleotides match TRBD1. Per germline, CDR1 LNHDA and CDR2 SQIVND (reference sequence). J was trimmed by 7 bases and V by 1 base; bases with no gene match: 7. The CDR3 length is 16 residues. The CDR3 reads CASSIGKQGSNSPLHF. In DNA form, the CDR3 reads TGTGCCAGTAGTATAGGAAAACAGGGGAGCAATTCACCCCTCCACTTT.

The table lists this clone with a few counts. CDR3 in amino acids: CATDSGYNEQFF. In DNA, the CDR3 is TGTGCCACCGATAGCGGGTACAATGAGCAGTTCTTC. The J gene is TRBJ2-1, the V gene TRBV10-3; TRBD2 agrees at 7 bases. The V gene end was trimmed by 10 bases and the J gene end by 4 bases; junction bases not matched to a gene: 4. CDR1 and CDR2 from the germline V gene are ENHRY and SYGVKD. The CDR3 has 12 amino acids.

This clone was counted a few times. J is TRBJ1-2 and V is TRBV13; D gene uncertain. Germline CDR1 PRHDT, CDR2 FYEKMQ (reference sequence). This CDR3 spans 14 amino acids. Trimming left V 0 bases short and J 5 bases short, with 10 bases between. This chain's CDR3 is CASSLGNREYGYTF. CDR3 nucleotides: TGTGCCAGCAGCTTAGGTAACAGAGAGTATGGCTACACCTTC.

This CDR3 reads CASSYQGSYNEQFF. CDR3 in DNA: TGCGCCAGCAGTTATCAGGGCTCCTACAATGAGCAGTTCTTC. This rearrangement joins TRBV10-1 to TRBJ2-1, with D perhaps matching TRBD1 (5 bases). The CDR3 extends over 14 amino acids. CDR1 WNHNN and CDR2 SYGVQD come from the germline V gene (reference sequence). The V and J ends lost 5 bases and 0 bases respectively, with 8 bases between them.

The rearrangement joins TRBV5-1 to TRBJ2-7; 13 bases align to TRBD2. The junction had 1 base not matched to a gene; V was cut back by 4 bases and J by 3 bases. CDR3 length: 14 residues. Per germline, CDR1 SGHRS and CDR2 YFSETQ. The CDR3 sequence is CASSRTSGGYEQYF. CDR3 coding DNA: TGCGCCAGCAGCCGGACTAGCGGGGGCTACGAGCAGTACTTC.

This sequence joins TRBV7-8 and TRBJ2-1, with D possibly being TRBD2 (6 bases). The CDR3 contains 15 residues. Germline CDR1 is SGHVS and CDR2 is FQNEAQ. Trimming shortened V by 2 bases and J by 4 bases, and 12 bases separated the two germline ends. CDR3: CASSLSGLEYNEQFF. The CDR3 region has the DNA TGTGCCAGCAGCTTATCGGGACTCGAATACAATGAGCAGTTCTTC.

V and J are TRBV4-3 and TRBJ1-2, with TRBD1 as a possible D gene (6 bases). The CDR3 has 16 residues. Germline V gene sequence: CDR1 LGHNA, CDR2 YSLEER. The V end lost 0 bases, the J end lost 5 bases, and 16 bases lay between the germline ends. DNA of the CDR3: TGCGCCAGCAGCCAAGATTACCGAACAGGGTGGTATGGCTACACCTTC. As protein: CASSQDYRTGWYGYTF.

The DNA for the CDR3 is TGTGCCAGCAGCAATTCCGACTCCCGGCTCTACGAGCAGTACTTC. Protein sequence: CASSNSDSRLYEQYF. The rearrangement links TRBV21-1 to TRBJ2-7; the D call TRBD2 from the table was never checked on the DNA. TRBV21-1 represents a pseudogene. CDR3 length: 15 amino acids.

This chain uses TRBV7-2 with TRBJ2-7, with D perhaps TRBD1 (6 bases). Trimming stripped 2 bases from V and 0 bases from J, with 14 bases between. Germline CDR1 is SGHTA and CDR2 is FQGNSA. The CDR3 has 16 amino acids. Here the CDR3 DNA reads TGTGCCAGCAGCTTAAGCGTCCGGACAGCCTCCTACGAGCAGTACTTC. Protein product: CASSLSVRTASYEQYF.

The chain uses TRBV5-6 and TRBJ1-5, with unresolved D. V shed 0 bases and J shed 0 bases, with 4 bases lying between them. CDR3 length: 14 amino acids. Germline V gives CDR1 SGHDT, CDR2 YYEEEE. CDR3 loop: CASSLVASNQPQHF. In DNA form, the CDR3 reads TGTGCCAGCAGCTTGGTGGCTAGCAATCAGCCCCAGCATTTT.

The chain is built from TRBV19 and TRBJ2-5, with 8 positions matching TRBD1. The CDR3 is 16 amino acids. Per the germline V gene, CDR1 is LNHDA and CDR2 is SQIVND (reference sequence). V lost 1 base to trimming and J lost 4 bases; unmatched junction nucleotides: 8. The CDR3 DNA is TGTGCCAGTAGTATAGGGTACAGGGGGGCCGGAGAGACCCAGTACTTC. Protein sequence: CASSIGYRGAGETQYF.